This T cell receptor (beta chain) was profiled in a study of early T cells in non-severe SARS-CoV-2 infection. Separate cDNA molecules each had unique molecular identifiers attached to them. TCRdb re-derived calls from the 5' RACE reads in MiXCR, one entry per CDR3 protein. In the table there are around 78,000 distinct CDR3 sequences, roughly 13% of which are singletons. This clonotype was observed a few times. Specimen: whole blood. The TCR sequence derives from an adult who was a healthcare worker with PCR-confirmed SARS-CoV-2 infection or an uninfected control (not recorded which).

CDR3 nucleotides: TGTGCCAGTAGCCTCTTAGGGGGCACCGGGGAGCTGTTTTTT. Amino acids: CASSLLGGTGELFF. The chain couples TRBV19 to TRBJ2-2; tentative D call: TRBD1 (6 bases). CDR1 LNHDA and CDR2 SQIVND come from the germline V gene (reference sequence). There are 14 residues in the CDR3. V lost 6 bases and J 4 bases, leaving 12 bases between the germline ends.